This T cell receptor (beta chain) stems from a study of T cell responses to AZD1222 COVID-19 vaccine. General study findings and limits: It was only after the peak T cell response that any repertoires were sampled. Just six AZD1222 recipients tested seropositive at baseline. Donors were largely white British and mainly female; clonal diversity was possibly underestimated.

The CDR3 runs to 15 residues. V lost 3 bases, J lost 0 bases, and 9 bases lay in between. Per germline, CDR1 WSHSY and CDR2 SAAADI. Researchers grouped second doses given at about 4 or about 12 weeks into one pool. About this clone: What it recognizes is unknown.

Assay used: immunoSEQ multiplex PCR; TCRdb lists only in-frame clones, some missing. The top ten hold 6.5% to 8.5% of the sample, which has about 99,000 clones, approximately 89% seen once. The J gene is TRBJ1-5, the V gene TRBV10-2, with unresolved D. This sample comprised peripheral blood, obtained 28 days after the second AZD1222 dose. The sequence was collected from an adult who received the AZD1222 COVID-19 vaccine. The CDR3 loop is CASSDDQVSNQPQHF. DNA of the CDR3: TGCGCCAGCAGTGACGACCAGGTTAGCAATCAGCCCCAGCATTTT.